The next 32 T cell receptor beta chains were all read from a single sample in a study of regulatory T cells in long-lasting Graves disease. Time point defined: newly diagnosed GD, antithyroid drugs for less than 3 months. Researchers made the TCR library from RNA that was extracted from PBMCs. Relying on iRepertoire HTBI primers and Arm-PCR of CDR3 regions, the team built TCR beta libraries. Each CDR3 protein gets one entry after TCRdb re-called the multiplex PCR reads with MiXCR. The sample includes roughly 610,000 distinct CDR3 sequences, roughly 15% seen only once; the top ten take 18%. These records were also assigned to another study, of T cells in Graves' hyperthyroidism and ophthalmopathy.

The sample here was peripheral blood mononuclear cells (PBMCs), taken at new diagnosis, from a patient treated with antithyroid drugs. The receptors were sampled from a woman younger than 45 with Graves disease.

This clonotype appeared a few times. The chain uses TRBV14 and TRBJ2-1; D not resolved. Trimming took 1 base from V and 0 from J, leaving 7 bases between them. The CDR3 spans 15 residues. Germline CDR1 reads SGHDN; CDR2 reads FVKESK. Written as DNA, the CDR3 is TGTGCCAGCAGCCAAGGCAGGAGCTCCTACAATGAGCAGTTCTTC. Translation: CASSQGRSSYNEQFF.

The rearrangement joins TRBV6-1 to TRBJ1-5, with D possibly being TRBD1 (5 bases). Looked up from germline, CDR1 is MNHNS and CDR2 is SASEGT. Trimming took 6 bases from V and 0 from J, leaving 15 bases between them. The CDR3 has 16 amino acids. CDR3 amino acids: CASRRTQDTSNQPQHF. CDR3 sequence (DNA): TGTGCCAGCAGACGAACGCAGGACACTAGCAATCAGCCCCAGCATTTT.

Points on this clonotype: Just one base apart from a much larger clone, this may be a read error. The chain links TRBV12-3 or TRBV12-4 to TRBJ2-1; no reliable D call. V lost 3 bases and J lost 10, with 16 bases in between. The CDR3 sequence is 14 residues long. CDR3 nucleotide sequence: TGTGCCAGCAGTTTTCAGGACGGTCCCTACGAGCAGTTCTTC. This encodes CASSFQDGPYEQFF.

Ten or more counts support this clonotype. This rearrangement joins TRBV2 to TRBJ2-5, with 11 bases fitting TRBD2. Per the germline V gene, CDR1 is SNHLY and CDR2 is FYNNEI. The J segment lost 3 bases and the V segment lost 6 bases, leaving 12 bases of the junction unmatched. The CDR3 contains 17 residues. This chain's CDR3 is CASSELGLAGGEETQYF. CDR3 DNA: TGTGCCAGCAGCGAATTGGGCCTAGCGGGAGGTGAAGAGACCCAGTACTTC.

Note on this clonotype: Mismatch with germline at one junction end may stem from a read error. The chain links TRBV7-2 to TRBJ2-2; 9 nucleotides match TRBD1. The germline gives CDR1 SGHTA, CDR2 FQGNSA. The CDR3 runs to 18 residues. For the CDR3, the DNA is TGTGCCGGCAGCTTAGCCCCGGGACAGGGTTCGAACACCGGGGAGCTGTTTTTT. It encodes CAGSLAPGQGSNTGELFF. The complete variable domain, with remaining parts taken from reference TRBV7-2 and TRBJ2-2, reads GAGVSQSPSNKVTEKGKDVELRCDPISGHTALYWYRQSLGQGLEFLIYFQGNSAPDKSGLPSDRFSAERTGGSVSTLTIQRTQQEDSAVYLCAGSLAPGQGSNTGELFFGEGSRLTVL.

This clonotype was observed at least ten times. V gene TRBV12-3 or TRBV12-4 combines with J gene TRBJ2-1; possibly TRBD2 for D (5 bases). V was trimmed by 3 bases and J by 12 bases, leaving 15 bases between them. The CDR3 covers 13 residues. The CDR3 DNA sequence: TGTGCCAGCAGTTTCGGAGCGGAAGGCGGGCAGTTCTTC. The encoded protein is CASSFGAEGGQFF.

This clonotype was picked up a small number of times. V is TRBV28 and J is TRBJ2-3, with D possibly TRBD1 on 6 matching bases. Germline loops: CDR1 MDHEN, CDR2 SYDVKM. This CDR3 is 12 amino acids long. DNA of the CDR3: TGTGCTGCCAGGGGTTCTACAGATACGCAGTATTTT. It yields the protein CAARGSTDTQYF.

The chain's CDR3 is CSARDYLDSRPDEQYF. DNA for the CDR3: TGCAGTGCTAGAGATTACCTGGACAGCCGTCCTGACGAGCAGTACTTC. The V and J genes are TRBV20-1 and TRBJ2-7; D perhaps matches TRBD1 (6 bases). The CDR3 is made up of 16 amino acids. Per the germline V gene, CDR1 is DFQATT and CDR2 is SNEGSKA (reference sequence). Trimming removed 0 bases at V and 5 bases at J, with 20 bases between.

This sequence joins TRBV30 and TRBJ2-7; unclear D gene. The CDR3 has 13 amino acids. Per the germline V gene, CDR1 is GTSNPN and CDR2 is SVGIG (reference sequence). V lost 3 bases to trimming and J lost 2 bases, with 11 bases between them. Here the CDR3 DNA reads TGTGCCTGGAGCCCGCGAGATACCTACGAGCAGTACTTC. Its protein product is CAWSPRDTYEQYF.

In DNA form, the CDR3 reads TGCGCCACTTCGTGGGGGGGGCAGGCTGAAGCTTTCTTT. Its protein is CATSWGGQAEAFF. J is TRBJ1-1 and V is TRBV5-1, with a weak D call TRBD1 (6 bases). Trimming took off 9 bases at V and 6 bases at J, with 18 bases between the two ends. From germline, CDR1 is SGHRS and CDR2 YFSETQ. The CDR3 runs 13 residues.

Ten or more counts support this clonotype. The chain uses TRBV12-3 or TRBV12-4 and TRBJ2-3; 10 nucleotides line up with TRBD2. With 5 bases clipped from V and 0 bases from J, the junction kept 14 bases outside the gene matches. The CDR3 spans 19 residues. CDR3 protein: CASSGGQGTTSGSTDTQYF. CDR3 bases: TGTGCCAGCAGTGGAGGACAGGGAACGACTAGCGGGAGCACAGATACGCAGTATTTT.

This clonotype showed up just a few times. The chain couples TRBV18 to TRBJ2-2; a possible D gene is TRBD1 (5 bases). The ends were cut back, 2 bases at V and 0 bases at J, with 7 bases in the middle. The CDR3 loop spans 15 amino acids. Per germline, CDR1 KGHSH and CDR2 LQKENI. CDR3 DNA sequence: TGTGCCAGCTCACCAGAGACAGCGAACACCGGGGAGCTGTTTTTT. Encoded protein: CASSPETANTGELFF.

This clonotype was detected many times. The V and J genes are TRBV5-1 and TRBJ1-5; no definite D call. Between the trimmed V and J ends, which lost 4 bases and 5 bases, there was a span of 16 bases. This CDR3 is built from 15 residues. CDR1 is SGHRS and CDR2 is YFSETQ in the germline V gene. Written as DNA, the CDR3 is TGCGCCAGCAGCAGCGAGGGAGCAAACGATCAGCCCCAGCATTTT. This encodes CASSSEGANDQPQHF.

The chain recombines TRBV6-1 with TRBJ1-1; D possibly corresponds to TRBD1 (6 bases). The V gene's germline CDR1 is MNHNS and CDR2 SASEGT. The CDR3 runs to 15 residues. The ends were cut back, 6 bases at V and 3 bases at J, with 17 bases in the middle. The CDR3 DNA reads TGTGCCAGCAGCATATCCGTGTACAGGGACACTGAAGCTTTCTTT. It is translated as CASSISVYRDTEAFF.

The chain combines TRBV5-1 with TRBJ2-3; D is possibly TRBD1 or TRBD2 (5 bases each). The CDR3 loop spans 16 amino acids. The germline V gene has CDR1 SGHRS and CDR2 YFSETQ. V lost 4 bases, J lost 4 bases, and 19 bases lay in between. This CDR3 is CASSTGLDGPADTQYF. Here the CDR3 DNA reads TGCGCCAGCAGCACGGGGCTAGACGGTCCCGCAGATACGCAGTATTTT.

This clonotype was detected only a few times. The chain is built from TRBV20-1 and TRBJ2-1; a possible D gene is TRBD2 (6 bases). With 1 base removed from V and 0 bases from J, the gap between germline ends came to 10 bases. Germline CDR1 DFQATT, CDR2 SNEGSKA (reference sequence). The CDR3 totals 15 residues. CDR3: CSARVEGHSYNEQFF. Here the CDR3 DNA reads TGCAGTGCTAGAGTGGAGGGCCACTCCTACAATGAGCAGTTCTTC.

In this sample, this clonotype turned up a few times. The V and J genes are TRBV28 and TRBJ2-2; D remains unclear. V was trimmed by 2 bases and J by 5 bases, leaving 9 bases between them. The CDR3 runs to 14 residues. CDR1 MDHEN and CDR2 SYDVKM come from the germline V gene. Here the CDR3 reads CASSLMIGTGELFF. CDR3 sequence (DNA): TGTGCCAGCAGTTTAATGATAGGGACCGGGGAGCTGTTTTTT.

Ten or more counts support this clonotype. The genes are TRBV10-3 and TRBJ1-6, with 8 bases that match TRBD1. Germline assignment: CDR1 ENHRY and CDR2 SYGVKD. The CDR3 sequence is 17 residues long. V trimming: 5 bases; J trimming: 10 bases; junction bases outside the gene matches: 16. CDR3 residues: CAISRSGQGGGQSPLHF. For the CDR3, the DNA is TGTGCCATCAGTCGATCAGGACAGGGCGGGGGCCAATCACCCCTCCACTTT.

The table lists this clonotype with many counts. The chain couples TRBV5-1 to TRBJ2-6; no definite D call. The V end lost 1 base, the J end lost 2 bases, and 4 bases lay between the germline ends. The CDR3 totals 14 residues. The germline gives CDR1 SGHRS, CDR2 YFSETQ. CDR3: CASSLLPGANVLTF. CDR3 DNA: TGCGCCAGCAGCTTGCTTCCTGGGGCCAACGTCCTGACTTTC.

The genes are TRBV14 and TRBJ2-3, with 7 bases lining up with TRBD1. V lost 7 bases and J lost 3; bases outside the gene matches: 10. CDR1 is SGHDN and CDR2 is FVKESK in the germline V gene. This CDR3 spans 15 amino acids. CDR3 residues: CASNMGQLLTDTQYF. DNA of the CDR3: TGTGCCAGCAACATGGGACAGCTTCTTACAGATACGCAGTATTTT.

This clonotype was counted many times. The rearrangement links TRBV20-1 to TRBJ1-5; D not resolved. Germline V lookup: CDR1 DFQATT, CDR2 SNEGSKA (reference sequence). Between the trimmed V and J ends, which lost 3 bases and 7 bases, there was a span of 16 bases. The CDR3 sequence is 14 residues long. The CDR3 nucleotides are TGCAGTGCTAGGGTGCCGGTGGCAAGCCAGCCCCAGCATTTT. This translates into CSARVPVASQPQHF.

This clonotype was seen ten or more times. The genes are TRBV2 and TRBJ1-2; the D gene is possibly TRBD1 (5 bases). Trimming pared 4 bases from V and 8 bases from J, leaving 8 bases between. This CDR3 is 11 amino acids long. The germline V gene has CDR1 SNHLY and CDR2 FYNNEI. The CDR3 bases are TGTGCCAGCAGTGCAGGGCCCGGCTACACCTTC. It specifies CASSAGPGYTF.

This clonotype has at least ten counts. This chain uses TRBV27 with TRBJ2-1, with 8 bases that match TRBD2. In germline, CDR1 is MNHEY, CDR2 SMNVEV (reference sequence). This CDR3 contains 16 residues. The V segment lost 0 bases and the J segment 3 bases; nucleotides outside the gene matches: 4. The CDR3 sequence is CASSLSAGAFYNEQFF. The CDR3 DNA is TGTGCCAGCAGTTTATCAGCGGGGGCGTTCTACAATGAGCAGTTCTTC.

The rearrangement uses TRBV20-1 and TRBJ1-2, with D perhaps TRBD1 (6 bases). Deletions cut 3 bases from V and 4 bases from J, with 24 bases between. This CDR3 comprises 17 residues. Germline loops: CDR1 DFQATT, CDR2 SNEGSKA (reference sequence). In nucleotides, the CDR3 is TGCAGTGCTAGTCACCAGGGGAAGGTTGGGGTTGGCTATGGCTACACCTTC. It translates to CSASHQGKVGVGYGYTF.

This clonotype was observed a handful of times. The rearrangement joins TRBV19 to TRBJ2-3; TRBD2 agrees at 9 bases. Trimming at V came to 10 bases and at J to 7 bases, leaving 27 bases not matched to a gene. The CDR3 is 19 amino acids. Germline CDR1 LNHDA, CDR2 SQIVND (reference sequence). DNA for the CDR3: TGTGCCACTTCACCCCGATCGGGCCTAGCGGGAAATTGGGGGAATACGCAGTATTTT. This sequence encodes CATSPRSGLAGNWGNTQYF.

This clonotype has at least ten counts. In DNA, the CDR3 is TGTGCCAGCAGTATCACGATGGGCACTGAAGCTTTCTTT. It specifies CASSITMGTEAFF. The chain has TRBV12-3 or TRBV12-4 and TRBJ1-1; no clear D gene. CDR3 size: 13 residues. The ends were cut back, 5 bases at V and 4 bases at J, with 11 bases in the middle.

This clonotype was picked up many times. V usage is TRBV28 and J usage is TRBJ1-2; 7 positions agree with TRBD1. CDR3 length: 17 residues. The germline V gene encodes CDR1 MDHEN and CDR2 SYDVKM. Losses at the gene ends were 5 bases for V and 4 bases for J; bases not matched to a gene: 16. The DNA of the CDR3 is TGTGCCAGCAGTGAACCCGGAGGGACAGAAGGCATCTATGGCTACACCTTC. Encoded protein: CASSEPGGTEGIYGYTF.

At least ten counts were recorded for this clonotype. The CDR3 DNA reads TGCAGTGCCAACGAGGTAGCGGCAGATACGCAGTATTTT. Protein sequence: CSANEVAADTQYF. The V and J genes are TRBV20-1 and TRBJ2-3, with a weak D call TRBD2 (6 bases). Deletions cut 6 bases from V and 4 bases from J, with 14 bases between. The CDR3 loop spans 13 amino acids. CDR1 and CDR2 from the germline V gene are DFQATT and SNEGSKA (reference sequence).

This clonotype has just a few counts. V and J are TRBV9 and TRBJ2-7; a possible D gene is TRBD1 (5 bases). Germline V gene lookup returns CDR1 SGDLS and CDR2 YYNGEE. The ends were cut back, 0 bases at V and 3 bases at J, with 7 bases in the middle. The CDR3 loop spans 13 amino acids. In nucleotides, the CDR3 is TGTGCCAGCAGCGTAGGGACAAGCTACGAGCAGTACTTC. Translating it yields CASSVGTSYEQYF.

J is TRBJ1-6 and V is TRBV10-3, with no clear D. The CDR3 runs 13 residues. Germline loops: CDR1 ENHRY, CDR2 SYGVKD. Trimming shortened V by 10 bases and J by 7 bases, and 14 bases separated the two germline ends. CDR3 nucleotides: TGTGCCACAGCGGACGGTTTGAATTCACCCCTCCACTTT. Translated: CATADGLNSPLHF.

This clonotype was seen only a few times. The chain is built from TRBV7-3 and TRBJ2-3; 8 bases are a match to TRBD2. Germline V gene data show CDR1 as SGHTA and CDR2 as FQGTGA. The CDR3 is made up of 13 amino acids. With 5 bases clipped from V and 8 bases from J, the junction kept 6 bases outside the gene matches. CDR3 residues: CASSPGTSGTQYF. As DNA, the CDR3 is TGTGCCAGCAGCCCTGGGACTAGTGGTACGCAGTATTTT.

The gene calls are TRBV10-3 and TRBJ2-6; 7 bases fit TRBD1. Germline loops: CDR1 ENHRY, CDR2 SYGVKD. J gave up 0 bases and V 6 bases, and 5 bases lay outside the gene matches. CDR3 size: 16 residues. CDR3 in amino acids: CAISDRESSGANVLTF. CDR3 sequence (DNA): TGTGCCATCAGCGACAGGGAAAGCTCTGGGGCCAACGTCCTGACTTTC.